This T cell receptor (beta chain) was recovered during a study of blood T cell repertoires in COVID-19 (dated by TCRdb to 2018 to 2020). For context, the study as a whole: The collaborator samples originated in the United States, Italy and Spain and spanned the acute and convalescent phases of COVID-19. The material from the prospective study consisted of cDNA or gDNA derived from T cells, B-cell-depleted T cells, or PBMCs. Subjects who had been exposed to COVID-19, were actively infected with it, or had recovered from it provided the deeply sampled blood TCRbeta repertoires that made up the dataset. A freely available public database, intended as a resource for researchers studying the immune response to SARS-CoV-2, is where the repertoires were released. Samples came from the ongoing ImmuneRACE study (first 160 participants) plus 1,254 subjects from 6 global collaborators. Sample metadata almost always included a de-identified subject ID, COVID-19 status, age in years and sex. HLA class I and class II types, where available, came from metadata supplied by the sample provider rather than from assay-based typing.

The V and J ends are trimmed by 2 bases and 8 bases, leaving 18 bases between them. From cysteine to phenylalanine, the CDR3 is 15 amino acids long. The kept DNA is CDR3 alone, 45 bases in frame from the first base. Looking up the germline V gene yields CDR1 LGHNT and CDR2 FRNRAP. Comment on this clone: The target of this receptor is not known. No per-base quality is available; no much larger clone lies one base away.

Collaborating institutions collected whole blood in K2EDTA tubes following their own protocols. For TCRbeta analysis, collaborator samples were shipped as frozen whole blood, as isolated PBMCs, or as DNA extracted from either sample type. Findings and caveats that apply to the study as a whole: The amount of clinical and demographic metadata varied by source and participant and was provided uncurated.

TCRbeta CDR3 regions were amplified from genomic DNA using the immunoSEQ Assay, a bias-controlled multiplex PCR. In the authors' own workflow: The number of nucleated cells in each sample was estimated from the amplification of reference gene primers within the assay. To quantify the absolute abundance of each unique TCRbeta CDR3 rearrangement, sequence reads were collapsed and filtered. For each sample, productive Simpson clonality was calculated by taking the square root of Simpson's diversity index across productive rearrangements. TCRdb re-hosts the immuneACCESS table, in-frame sequences only. Its copies lack some clones; in the studies checked, an unresolved V gene accounts for under half of them, and the cause for the rest is not known. The V and J calls and clone size are taken from that table; D and trimming were inferred from the DNA. The sample table lists about 120,000 clones, over 80% of them with a count of one. Of the sample, 25% to 35% is held by the ten largest clones.

The rearrangement joined TRBV12-5 to TRBJ1-2; a tentative D match to TRBD1 spans 5 bases. The sequence derives from a woman aged 70-85 years with acute or convalescent COVID-19. The sample comprised peripheral blood. The DNA sequence is given as TGTGCTAGTGGTTTGATCCCCGGCAGGGTAAACGGCTACACCTTC. This yields the protein CASGLIPGRVNGYTF.